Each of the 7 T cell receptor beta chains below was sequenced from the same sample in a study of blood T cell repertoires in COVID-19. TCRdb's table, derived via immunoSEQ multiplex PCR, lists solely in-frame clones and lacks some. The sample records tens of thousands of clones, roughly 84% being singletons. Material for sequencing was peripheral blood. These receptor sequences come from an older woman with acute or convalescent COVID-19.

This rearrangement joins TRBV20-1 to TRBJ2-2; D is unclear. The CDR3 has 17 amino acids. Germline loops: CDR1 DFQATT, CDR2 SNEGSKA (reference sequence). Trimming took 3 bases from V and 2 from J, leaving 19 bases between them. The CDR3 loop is CSASTPSPVHNTGELFF. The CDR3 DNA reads TGCAGTGCTAGTACCCCTTCCCCAGTCCACAACACCGGGGAGCTGTTTTTT.

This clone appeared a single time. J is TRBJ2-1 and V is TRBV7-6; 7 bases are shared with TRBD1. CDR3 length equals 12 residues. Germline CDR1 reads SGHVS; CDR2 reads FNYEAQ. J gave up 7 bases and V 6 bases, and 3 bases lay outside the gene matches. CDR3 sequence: CASRQQGNEQFF. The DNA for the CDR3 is TGTGCCAGCAGACAACAGGGGAATGAGCAGTTCTTC.

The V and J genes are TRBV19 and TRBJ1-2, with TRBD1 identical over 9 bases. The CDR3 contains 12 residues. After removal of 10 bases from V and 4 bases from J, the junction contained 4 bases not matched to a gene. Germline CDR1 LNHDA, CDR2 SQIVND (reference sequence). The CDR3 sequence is CATWDRAYGYTF. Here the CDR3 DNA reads TGTGCCACGTGGGACAGGGCCTATGGCTACACCTTC.

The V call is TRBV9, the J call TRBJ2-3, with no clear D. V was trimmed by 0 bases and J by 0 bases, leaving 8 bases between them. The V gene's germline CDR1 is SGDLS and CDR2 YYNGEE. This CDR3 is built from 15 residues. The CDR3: CASSVERTSTDTQYF. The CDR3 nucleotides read TGTGCCAGCAGCGTAGAACGAACTAGCACAGATACGCAGTATTTT.

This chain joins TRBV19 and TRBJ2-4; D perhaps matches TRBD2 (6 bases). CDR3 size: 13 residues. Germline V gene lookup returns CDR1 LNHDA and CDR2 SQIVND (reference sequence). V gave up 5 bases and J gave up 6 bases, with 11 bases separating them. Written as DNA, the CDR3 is TGTGCCAGTAGTGACCGGAGGGGAAACATTCAGTACTTC. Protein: CASSDRRGNIQYF.

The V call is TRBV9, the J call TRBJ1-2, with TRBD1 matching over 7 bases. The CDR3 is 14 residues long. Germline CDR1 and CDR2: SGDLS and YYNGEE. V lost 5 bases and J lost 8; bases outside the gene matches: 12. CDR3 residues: CASSSGGQGRGYTF. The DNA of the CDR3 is TGTGCCAGCAGTTCAGGGGGGCAGGGCCGGGGCTACACCTTC.

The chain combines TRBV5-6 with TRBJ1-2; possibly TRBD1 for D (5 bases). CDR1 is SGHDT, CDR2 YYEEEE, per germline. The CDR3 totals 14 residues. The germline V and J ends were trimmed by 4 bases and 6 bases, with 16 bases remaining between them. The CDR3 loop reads CASSRAGGFDGYTF. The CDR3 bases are TGTGCCAGCAGCAGGGCCGGGGGATTTGATGGCTACACCTTC. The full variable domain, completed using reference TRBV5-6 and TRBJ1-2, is DAGVTQSPTHLIKTRGQQVTLRCSPKSGHDTVSWYQQALGQGPQFIFQYYEEEERQRGNFPDRFSGHQFPNYSSELNVNALLLGDSALYLCASSRAGGFDGYTFGSGTRLTVV.